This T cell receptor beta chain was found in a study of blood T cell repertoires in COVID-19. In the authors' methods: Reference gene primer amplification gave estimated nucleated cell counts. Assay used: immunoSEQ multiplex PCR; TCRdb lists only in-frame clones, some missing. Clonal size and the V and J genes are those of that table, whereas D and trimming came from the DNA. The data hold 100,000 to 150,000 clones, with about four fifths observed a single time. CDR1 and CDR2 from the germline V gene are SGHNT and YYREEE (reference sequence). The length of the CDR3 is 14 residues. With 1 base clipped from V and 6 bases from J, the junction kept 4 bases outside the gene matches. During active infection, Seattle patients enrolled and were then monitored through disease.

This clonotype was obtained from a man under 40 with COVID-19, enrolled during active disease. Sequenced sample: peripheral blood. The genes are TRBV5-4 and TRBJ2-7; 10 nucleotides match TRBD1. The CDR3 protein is CASSLPGQGREQYF. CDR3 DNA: TGTGCCAGCAGCTTGCCGGGACAGGGGCGCGAGCAGTACTTC.